This TCR beta chain was retrieved from a study of CD8 T cells in Susac syndrome. The germline V gene has CDR1 KGHDR and CDR2 SFDVKD. V was cut by 6 bases and J by 3 bases, with 7 bases left in between. There are 12 residues in the CDR3. A quantity of about 0.45 to 1 ug RNA underwent reverse transcription using random hexamers. It was immunoSEQ multiplex PCR that amplified TCR beta CDR3 across 54 Vbeta and 13 Jbeta. MiXCR, run by TCRdb on the immunoSEQ multiplex PCR reads, gives a single entry per CDR3 protein. The sample gives fewer than 200,000 distinct CDR3 sequences, around 96% of which show up once; about 0.15% is in the top ten. Sequencing of TCR beta, carried out with a high-throughput approach, was applied to CD8+ and CD4+ T cells from the blood. The study used treatment-naive patients who had stable or active relapsing-remitting disease as multiple sclerosis controls. Bulk CD8+ and CD4+ cells came from magnetic negative isolation; CD8+ TEMRA by FACS.

The V call is TRBV24-1, the J call TRBJ2-5; a possible D gene is TRBD1 (5 bases). Specimen: CD8+ T cells from PBMCs. This TCR came from a human donor with multiple sclerosis. DNA for the CDR3: TGTGCCACCAGTAAAGGGGAAGAGACCCAGTACTTC. Protein product: CATSKGEETQYF.